The T cell receptor (beta chain) described here comes from a study of blood T cell repertoires in COVID-19. Study summary: COVID-19 samples, acute and convalescent, were from the United States, Italy and Spain. Sources were T cells, B-cell-depleted T cells, or PBMCs; the material itself was cDNA or gDNA.

Participants came from under 30 US areas, aged roughly 18 to 95 years. TCRdb's table, derived via immunoSEQ multiplex PCR, lists solely in-frame clones and lacks some. Altogether about 160,000 clones are present, 81% being singletons, with the ten largest covering about 5.3%. The V gene end was trimmed by 6 bases and the J gene end by 4 bases; junction bases not matched to a gene: 9. This CDR3 has 15 residues. CDR1 and CDR2 from the germline V gene are MNHEY and SMNVEV (reference sequence). V is TRBV27 and J is TRBJ1-5, with 7 bases fitting TRBD1. The source of this sequence is a woman aged 40 to 49 with acute COVID-19. Sequenced input: PBMCs or T cells enriched from blood (not recorded which). The CDR3 bases are TGTGCCAGCAGCCCAGGGACAGTTCAGAATCAGCCCCAGCATTTT. It codes for CASSPGTVQNQPQHF.